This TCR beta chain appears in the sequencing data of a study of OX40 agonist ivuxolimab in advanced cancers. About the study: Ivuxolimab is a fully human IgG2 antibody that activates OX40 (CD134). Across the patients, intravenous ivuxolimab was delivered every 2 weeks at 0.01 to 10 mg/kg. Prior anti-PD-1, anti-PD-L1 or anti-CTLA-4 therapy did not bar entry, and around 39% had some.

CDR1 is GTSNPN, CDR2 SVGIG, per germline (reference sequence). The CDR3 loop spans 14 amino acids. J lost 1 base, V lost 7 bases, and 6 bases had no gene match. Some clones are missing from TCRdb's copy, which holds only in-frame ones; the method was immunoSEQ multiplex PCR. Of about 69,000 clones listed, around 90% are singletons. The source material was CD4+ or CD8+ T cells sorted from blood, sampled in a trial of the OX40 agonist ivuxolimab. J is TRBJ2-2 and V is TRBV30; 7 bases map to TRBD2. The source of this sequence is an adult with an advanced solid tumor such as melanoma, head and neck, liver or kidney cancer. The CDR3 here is CAYRVAGNTGELFF. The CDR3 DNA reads TGTGCCTACCGGGTAGCGGGGAACACCGGGGAGCTGTTTTTT.